The clone carrying this T cell receptor (beta chain) has a count of ten or more. Antigen: not known. This specimen comes from a study of T cells in Graves' hyperthyroidism and ophthalmopathy. Trimming left V 1 base short and J 11 bases short, with 11 bases between. Germline lookup yields CDR1 MNHNS and CDR2 SASEGT. The CDR3 has 12 amino acids. Over 18 months, lack of ophthalmopathy progression marked Graves' hyperthyroidism as stable. Exclusions: uncontrolled infection, other autoimmune disease, pregnancy, lactation. From 9 to 10 ml of fresh peripheral blood, PBMCs were isolated. What was amplified from RNA transcripts were TCR beta CDR3 regions. When the TCR CDR3 underwent first-round RT-PCR, the HTBI primer set was used. Via MiXCR, TCRdb re-called the multiplex PCR reads, giving one row per CDR3 protein. This repertoire shows about 420,000 distinct CDR3 sequences, approximately 15% found once; its top ten account for roughly 14%.

Notes on the study in general: Ophthalmopathy was separated from stable hyperthyroidism by a 13 V-J model.

The V call is TRBV6-1, the J call TRBJ1-1; D unresolved. The specimen sequenced was blood. The sequence derives from a young woman with Graves' hyperthyroidism. Written as DNA, the CDR3 is TGTGCCAGCAGTGAAGAGACCGACCGGGCTTTCTTT. Translated: CASSEETDRAFF.